The entry below gives a single T cell receptor (beta chain) sequence along with its context. Its antigen remains unknown. V lost 5 bases, J lost 6 bases, and 13 bases lay in between. The CDR3 spans 13 residues. Germline lookup yields CDR1 MNHEY and CDR2 SMNVEV (reference sequence). This sample was taken from a study of CD8+ T cells in alopecia areata. As for treatment: oral pan-JAK inhibitor, 5-10 mg twice daily. Study results and limitations: A large proportion of expanded lesional clones were detected persisting in scalp and blood during tofacitinib.

Sequencing relied on a cDNA template that was reverse transcribed from extracted RNA. Generated by immunoSEQ multiplex PCR, the TCRdb table keeps only in-frame clones and is missing some. The repertoire has around 140,000 clones, 45% to 65% of them found once; the top ten carry 15% to 20%. This rearrangement joins TRBV27 to TRBJ1-2, with D hard to call. The starting material was CD8+ T cells sorted from blood, obtained at week 4, from a patient treated with tofacitinib. The receptor comes from a human donor with alopecia areata. This CDR3 reads CASSPRSRNGYTF. The DNA of the CDR3 is TGTGCCAGCAGTCCCCGGTCCCGAAATGGCTACACCTTC.